Sequencing of this TCR beta chain was carried out in a study of human T cells and chemical hapten exposure. In the study overall: Upper back patch tests used 0.01% DPC, scored after 6 days. General observations from the study: In comparison with controls, expanded TCRs gave rise to a significantly larger number of large CDR3 similarity clusters.

V was pared by 7 bases and J by 2 bases, with 9 bases of the junction left unmatched. This CDR3 comprises 15 residues. Germline V gene lookup returns CDR1 SGHRS and CDR2 YFSETQ. Time point reported: patch test 1, 2 weeks after DPC sensitization. Sample treatment: therapeutic diphenylcyclopropenone sensitization with weekly scalp DPC. In the library, unique molecular identifiers were attached to individual cDNA molecules. TCRdb ran MiXCR on the RACE reads and lists one entry per CDR3 protein. The table has around 380,000 distinct CDR3 sequences, roughly 4.8% seen once. This clonotype was seen ten or more times. Its specificity is not known.

The chain recombines TRBV5-1 with TRBJ1-2, with TRBD1 matching over 9 bases. This sequence was found in a woman aged 45 to 65 with alopecia areata. Some clones in this sample may be carry-over from other donors' samples. The sample in question was whole blood, obtained in connection with sensitization to the hapten diphenylcyclopropenone (DPC). CDR3 nucleotides: TGCGCCAGCTCCACCGGGACAGGGACCAACTATGGCTACACCTTC. It specifies CASSTGTGTNYGYTF.